These 16 T cell receptor beta chains were sequenced from one sample in a study of OX40 agonist ivuxolimab in advanced cancers. Produced via immunoSEQ multiplex PCR; TCRdb's table is partial and in-frame only. In the table there are about 91,000 clones, less than 90% of which are singletons. The sequencing here drew on CD4+ or CD8+ T cells sorted from blood, taken in a trial of the OX40 agonist ivuxolimab. These receptors all stem from an adult with an advanced solid tumor such as melanoma, head and neck, liver or kidney cancer.

The chain links TRBV5-1 to TRBJ1-1; D might be TRBD1 (6 bases). CDR3 length: 14 amino acids. V lost 3 bases and J 2 bases, leaving 11 bases between the germline ends. Germline CDR1 is SGHRS and CDR2 is YFSETQ. The CDR3 DNA reads as TGCGCCAGCAGCTCCAAGGGGGGCAACACTGAAGCTTTCTTT. It codes for CASSSKGGNTEAFF. Full variable domain (rest looked up from reference TRBV5-1 and TRBJ1-1): KAGVTQTPRYLIKTRGQQVTLSCSPISGHRSVSWYQQTPGQGLQFLFEYFSETQRNKGNFPGRFSGRQFSNSRSEMNVSTLELGDSALYLCASSSKGGNTEAFFGQGTRLTVV.

The chain has TRBV28 and TRBJ2-7; no clear D gene. The CDR3 has 13 residues. Germline values: CDR1 MDHEN, CDR2 SYDVKM. This CDR3 is CAGSYEGWHEQYV. The CDR3 DNA reads TGTGCCGGCAGTTATGAAGGGTGGCACGAGCAGTACGTC.

The chain uses TRBV28 and TRBJ1-2, with 9 bases aligning to TRBD1. Germline V lookup: CDR1 MDHEN, CDR2 SYDVKM. Trimming cost V 6 bases and J 6 bases; bases outside gene matches: 5. The CDR3 extends over 13 amino acids. CDR3 DNA: TGTGCCAGCAGACCCCGGGACAGGGATGGCTACACCTTC. This translates into CASRPRDRDGYTF.

V and J are TRBV5-5 and TRBJ1-6; TRBD1 might be the D (6 bases). The CDR3 has 15 amino acids. Per the germline V gene, CDR1 is SGHKS and CDR2 is YYEKEE (reference sequence). Trimming took 2 bases from V and 5 from J, leaving 11 bases between them. DNA of the CDR3: TGTGCCAGCAGCTTACCAGGACAGAATAATTCACCCCTCCACTTT. This encodes CASSLPGQNNSPLHF.

The CDR3 DNA reads as TGTGCCAGCTCACGGACGGGACAGGGGTCGCCAGAGACCCAGTACTTC. This translates into CASSRTGQGSPETQYF. V usage is TRBV18 and J usage is TRBJ2-5; TRBD1 matches 10 bases. V lost 4 bases to trimming and J lost 4 bases; unmatched junction nucleotides: 9. The germline gives CDR1 KGHSH, CDR2 LQKENI. The CDR3 totals 16 residues.

J is TRBJ1-2 and V is TRBV10-3, with D maybe TRBD1 (6 bases). Trimming shortened V by 4 bases and J by 3 bases, and 6 bases separated the two germline ends. Germline V lookup: CDR1 ENHRY, CDR2 SYGVKD. The CDR3 totals 12 residues. The CDR3 spells CAISGQDYGYTF. DNA of the CDR3: TGTGCCATCAGTGGACAGGACTATGGCTACACCTTC.

The chain is built from TRBV10-3 and TRBJ1-2; TRBD1 aligns across 7 bases. Germline V gene data show CDR1 as ENHRY and CDR2 as SYGVKD. The CDR3 contains 15 residues. V shed 7 bases, J shed 6 bases, and the junction held 14 bases outside the gene matches. In nucleotides, the CDR3 is TGTGCCATCACCCGAGGTGGGACAGACCTTAATGGCTACACCTTC. Translated: CAITRGGTDLNGYTF.

The chain uses TRBV5-5 and TRBJ1-2; the match to TRBD1 covers 8 bases. Germline CDR1 is SGHKS and CDR2 is YYEKEE (reference sequence). The CDR3 runs to 15 residues. J lost 8 bases, V lost 0 bases, and 9 bases had no gene match. As DNA, the CDR3 is TGTGCCAGCAGCTTGGGACAGGGGCGCTCTCACGGCTACACCTTC. It translates to CASSLGQGRSHGYTF.

This chain connects TRBV7-2 to TRBJ2-3; the D is unclear. Between the trimmed V and J ends, which lost 0 bases and 3 bases, there was a span of 7 bases. Germline values: CDR1 SGHTA, CDR2 FQGNSA. This CDR3 region has 14 residues. The CDR3 here is CASSLASHTDTQYF. CDR3 bases: TGTGCCAGCAGCTTAGCGTCACATACAGATACGCAGTATTTT.

This chain uses TRBV28 with TRBJ1-4; the match to TRBD1 covers 9 bases. The CDR3 is 15 amino acids. After removal of 6 bases from V and 6 bases from J, the junction contained 8 bases not matched to a gene. Per germline, CDR1 MDHEN and CDR2 SYDVKM. CDR3 in amino acids: CASRLGGTGYEKLFF. The CDR3 bases are TGTGCCAGCAGGTTGGGGGGGACAGGGTATGAAAAACTGTTTTTT.

This chain links TRBV11-2 with TRBJ2-5; D is perhaps TRBD2 (6 bases). This CDR3 has 13 residues. Germline V gives CDR1 SGHAT, CDR2 FQNNGV. The germline V and J ends were trimmed by 6 bases and 2 bases, with 10 bases remaining between them. The CDR3 here is CASSTGVQETQYF. In DNA form, the CDR3 reads TGTGCCAGCAGTACGGGGGTACAAGAGACCCAGTACTTC.

V usage is TRBV28 and J usage is TRBJ1-5, with D possibly TRBD1 on 5 matching bases. V shed 5 bases and J shed 7 bases, with 21 bases lying between them. Germline lookup yields CDR1 MDHEN and CDR2 SYDVKM. The CDR3 covers 16 residues. The CDR3 here is CASSTGTQAVPQPQHF. CDR3 nucleotides: TGTGCCAGCAGTACCGGGACCCAAGCCGTCCCCCAGCCCCAGCATTTT.

This clone has just a few counts. This chain uses TRBV14 with TRBJ1-3; maybe TRBD1 (5 bases). Per the germline V gene, CDR1 is SGHDN and CDR2 is FVKESK. V dropped 1 base and J dropped 3 bases, with 10 bases sitting between them. There are 15 residues in the CDR3. The CDR3 loop is CASSQVKGIGNTIYF. CDR3 nucleotides: TGTGCCAGCAGCCAAGTTAAGGGGATTGGAAACACCATATATTTT.

The V call is TRBV4-1, the J call TRBJ1-3; 7 bases agree with TRBD1. Losses at the gene ends were 4 bases for V and 0 bases for J; bases not matched to a gene: 9. The germline V gene encodes CDR1 MGHRA and CDR2 YSYEKL. The CDR3 spans 17 residues. The CDR3 here is CASSRVGTAFSGNTIYF. The DNA for the CDR3 is TGCGCCAGCAGCCGGGTTGGGACAGCGTTCTCTGGAAACACCATATATTTT.

There are a few counts of this clone. The J gene is TRBJ1-2, the V gene TRBV10-2; D may be TRBD1 (6 bases). The CDR3 runs to 13 residues. Germline lookup yields CDR1 WSHSY and CDR2 SAAADI. V was shortened by 4 bases and J by 5 bases, with 11 bases between the two germline ends. The CDR3 reads CASSATGRYGYTF. The CDR3, as DNA: TGCGCCAGCAGTGCGACAGGAAGGTATGGCTACACCTTC.

The chain couples TRBV28 to TRBJ2-2; either TRBD1 or TRBD2 may supply D (6 bases each). V was clipped by 6 bases and J by 0 bases, with 11 bases between them. This CDR3 has 15 amino acids. Germline V gene data show CDR1 as MDHEN and CDR2 as SYDVKM. The CDR3 sequence is CASSIGGTNTGELFF. The CDR3 DNA reads TGTGCCAGCAGCATAGGGGGGACGAACACCGGGGAGCTGTTTTTT.